This T cell receptor beta chain was obtained from a study of T cell responses to AZD1222 COVID-19 vaccine. Repertoires were generated with immunoSEQ multiplex PCR, while TCRdb's copy carries only in-frame clones and drops some. Of 80,000 to 100,000 clones listed, 85% to 90% were seen once; the top ten hold about 2.7%. Regarding this clone: Its antigen is not identified.

Study-level results: Only a handful of AZD1222 recipients, more than 5 in all, had baseline seropositivity. Donors were largely white British and mainly female; clonal diversity was possibly underestimated.

The CDR3 spans 15 residues. The V segment lost 2 bases and the J segment 6 bases; nucleotides outside the gene matches: 4. Germline CDR1 is MRHNA and CDR2 is SNTAGT. The sequencing here drew on peripheral blood, taken on day 0 of MenACWY control vaccination. The receptor was isolated from an adult in good health. The chain has TRBV6-4 and TRBJ2-1; TRBD2 agrees at 10 bases. Here the CDR3 reads CASSDGLAGVNEQFF. CDR3 DNA: TGTGCCAGCAGTGACGGGCTAGCGGGGGTCAATGAGCAGTTCTTC.